This is a list of T cell receptor beta chains from one sample in a study of CD8 T cells in ankylosing spondylitis. TCRdb re-derived calls from the 5' RACE reads in MiXCR, one entry per CDR3 protein. The sample lists under 250,000 distinct CDR3 sequences; about 10% were seen once. Sequenced: blood, either unsorted or a sorted T cell fraction (not recorded which). Receptors originate from a male donor with ankylosing spondylitis or in good health (not recorded which). The CDR3 runs from the conserved cysteine through the conserved F or W. Each record gives: J gene, clone size, V gene, D gene, CDR3 protein, CDR3 DNA. D genes are given only for firm matches. Some rows have no size entry. The others give once, few or many, or a class for an expanded clone.

TRBJ2-7,few,TRBV28,-,CASSSPGSRNYEQYF,TGTGCCAGCAGTTCCCCGGGGAGTAGAAACTACGAGCAGTACTTC
TRBJ2-2,-,TRBV20-1,-,CSATLGRTGELFF,TGCAGTGCTACTCTTGGGAGAACCGGGGAGCTGTTTTTT
TRBJ2-3,few,TRBV7-8,TRBD2,CASSLRLAGVGTDTQYF,TGTGCCAGCAGCTTACGACTAGCGGGAGTGGGCACAGATACGCAGTATTTT
TRBJ2-7,many,TRBV29-1,-,CSVAISKAYEQYF,TGCAGCGTTGCGATTAGCAAGGCCTACGAGCAGTACTTC
TRBJ1-5,many,TRBV29-1,TRBD1,CSGWTGDSNQPQHF,TGCAGCGGGTGGACAGGTGATAGCAATCAGCCCCAGCATTTT
TRBJ1-5,-,TRBV12-3/TRBV12-4,TRBD1,CATGRDAGQSPNQPQHF,TGTGCCACCGGGAGGGACGCGGGACAGAGTCCCAATCAGCCCCAGCATTTT
TRBJ2-1,many,TRBV4-1,TRBD2,CASSQDREGVYNEQFF,TGCGCCAGCAGCCAAGATCGGGAGGGAGTTTACAATGAGCAGTTCTTC
TRBJ2-1,many,TRBV3-1,-,CASSREAGMSYNEQFF,TGTGCCAGCAGCCGTGAAGCGGGTATGTCCTACAATGAGCAGTTCTTC
TRBJ2-7,-,TRBV6-1,TRBD2,CASILRLAGEQYF,TGTGCCAGCATCCTCAGACTAGCGGGGGAGCAGTACTTC
TRBJ1-1,many,TRBV14,-,CASSQFPGYTEAFF,TGTGCCAGCAGCCAATTCCCTGGGTACACTGAAGCTTTCTTT
TRBJ1-1,many,TRBV12-3/TRBV12-4,-,CASSPNRVTEAFF,TGTGCCAGCAGCCCTAACAGGGTTACTGAAGCTTTCTTT
TRBJ2-2,many,TRBV5-1,-,CASGTLGTANTGELFF,TGCGCCAGCGGGACCTTGGGAACCGCGAACACCGGGGAGCTGTTTTTT
TRBJ2-7,-,TRBV20-1,-,CSATPRGRDEQYF,TGCAGTGCTACCCCGCGGGGCAGGGACGAGCAGTACTTC
TRBJ2-5,few,TRBV5-1,TRBD2,CASSLLAGAQETQYF,TGCGCCAGCAGCTTGCTAGCGGGGGCCCAAGAGACCCAGTACTTC
TRBJ1-5,-,TRBV27,-,CASSTAGLLYQPQHF,TGTGCCAGCAGTACGGCTGGGTTATTGTATCAGCCCCAGCATTTT
TRBJ2-7,many,TRBV15,TRBD1,CATSRDRDSSYEQYF,TGTGCCACCAGCAGAGACCGGGACAGCTCCTACGAGCAGTACTTC
TRBJ2-1,many,TRBV18,-,CASDGAAGYNEQFF,TGTGCCAGCGACGGGGCAGCAGGCTACAATGAGCAGTTCTTC
TRBJ2-7,many,TRBV3-1,TRBD2,CASSPTPGEGYEQYF,TGTGCCAGCAGCCCTACTCCGGGGGAGGGGTACGAGCAGTACTTC
TRBJ1-1,-,TRBV11-3,TRBD1,CASSVWDQGARAFF,TGTGCCAGCAGCGTTTGGGACCAGGGGGCTCGAGCTTTCTTT
TRBJ2-7,few,TRBV7-9,-,CASSFSTYEQYF,TGTGCCAGCAGCTTCTCCACCTACGAGCAGTACTTC
TRBJ1-4,-,TRBV29-1,-,CSVGRQPNEKLFF,TGCAGCGTTGGCAGGCAGCCCAATGAAAAACTGTTTTTT
TRBJ2-1,many,TRBV20-1,-,CSARDLARSSYNEQFF,TGCAGTGCTAGAGATCTTGCCAGGAGCTCCTACAATGAGCAGTTCTTC
TRBJ2-2,many,TRBV29-1,TRBD2,CSVELAFGGVTGELFF,TGCAGCGTGGAACTAGCGTTCGGGGGTGTTACCGGGGAGCTGTTTTTT
TRBJ1-1,many,TRBV12-3/TRBV12-4,TRBD1,CASSTEGAHTEAFF,TGTGCCAGCAGTACTGAGGGGGCCCACACTGAAGCTTTCTTT
TRBJ2-1,many,TRBV4-1,-,CASSQDRDSTPRNEQFF,TGCGCCAGCAGCCAAGATCGGGACTCAACCCCTCGAAATGAGCAGTTCTTC
TRBJ2-5,many,TRBV13,-,CASSQGRVETQYF,TGTGCCAGCAGCCAGGGACGGGTGGAGACCCAGTACTTC
TRBJ2-7,many,TRBV20-1,-,CSASRHVELSYEQYF,TGCAGTGCTAGTAGACATGTCGAATTGTCCTACGAGCAGTACTTC
TRBJ2-1,-,TRBV8-2,-,CGHNEQFF,TGTGGCCACAATGAGCAGTTCTTC
TRBJ1-1,many,TRBV6-4,-,CASSDSAGAESEAFF,TGTGCCAGCAGTGACTCGGCAGGGGCCGAATCTGAAGCTTTCTTT
TRBJ1-1,many,TRBV7-9,-,CASSLGQASTEAFF,TGTGCCAGCAGCTTAGGACAGGCGTCCACTGAAGCTTTCTTT
TRBJ2-7,many,TRBV12-3/TRBV12-4,TRBD2,CASSLRLAGGTSSHEQYF,TGTGCCAGCAGTTTAAGGCTAGCGGGGGGGACGTCGTCCCACGAGCAGTACTTC
TRBJ2-3,many,TRBV20-1,TRBD2,CSARHGGADTQYF,TGCAGTGCTAGACACGGGGGGGCAGATACGCAGTATTTT